Shown below are 11 T cell receptor beta chains from a single sample sequenced in a study of blood T cells in healthy people across ages. Then a second PCR, running about 6 to 11 cycles, was carried out with a sample-barcoded 5' primer and a J-beta primer mix. TCRdb re-called the 5' RACE reads with MiXCR, one entry per CDR3 protein. Seen here are 1 million to 1.2 million distinct CDR3 sequences, roughly two fifths observed once, and the top ten hold about an eighth. Sequenced sample: blood. The receptor set was obtained from a young man in good health.

The chain has TRBV7-2 and TRBJ2-5, with 7 nucleotides matching TRBD1. The CDR3 is 16 amino acids. From germline, CDR1 is SGHTA and CDR2 FQGNSA. V trimming: 2 bases; J trimming: 4 bases; junction bases outside the gene matches: 10. CDR3 in amino acids: CASSLNGQASGETQYF. CDR3 bases: TGTGCCAGCAGCTTAAACGGACAGGCCAGTGGAGAGACCCAGTACTTC.

In its sample, this clonotype was seen many times. The V gene is TRBV7-9, the J gene TRBJ1-2; the D gene is possibly TRBD1 (6 bases). The CDR3 has 14 amino acids. V dropped 5 bases and J dropped 4 bases, with 14 bases sitting between them. Germline CDR1 is SEHNR and CDR2 is FQNEAQ (reference sequence). In DNA, the CDR3 is TGTGCCAGCAGCACCACTGGACAGTCCTATGGCTACACCTTC. Amino acid sequence: CASSTTGQSYGYTF.

This clonotype occurred a few times. The V and J genes are TRBV6-6 and TRBJ2-6; D is ambiguous. The CDR3 spans 17 residues. Germline values: CDR1 MNHNY, CDR2 SVGAGI (reference sequence). The V end was cut by 2 bases, the J end by 0 bases, with 11 bases between. The CDR3 protein is CASSYLPGSSGANVLTF. The CDR3 nucleotides are TGTGCCAGCAGTTACCTCCCAGGTTCCTCTGGGGCCAACGTCCTGACTTTC.

This clonotype came up a few times. The rearrangement joins TRBV29-1 to TRBJ1-1; perhaps TRBD1 as D (6 bases). CDR1 SQVTM and CDR2 ANQGSEA come from the germline V gene. The V end was cut by 4 bases, the J end by 1 base, with 10 bases between. This CDR3 has 13 amino acids. The CDR3 loop reads CSVVRGANTEAFF. The CDR3 region has the DNA TGCAGCGTTGTTCGGGGGGCGAACACTGAAGCTTTCTTT.

The table lists this clonotype with a few counts. The chain carries TRBV5-1 and TRBJ2-3; possible D gene TRBD1, 6 bases. Germline CDR1 reads SGHRS; CDR2 reads YFSETQ. Trimming left V 4 bases short and J 1 base short, with 16 bases between. The CDR3 loop spans 16 amino acids. The CDR3 DNA reads as TGCGCCAGCAGCAAACCCAGGGGATATGGCACAGATACGCAGTATTTT. This gives the protein CASSKPRGYGTDTQYF.

This CDR3 is CAWSQDTGNTIYF. The CDR3 DNA reads as TGTGCCTGGAGTCAGGATACTGGAAACACCATATATTTT. The rearrangement links TRBV30 to TRBJ1-3; D remains unclear. Trimming shortened V by 2 bases and J by 2 bases, and 7 bases separated the two germline ends. Germline CDR1 reads GTSNPN; CDR2 reads SVGIG (reference sequence). This CDR3 is built from 13 residues. Full variable domain (outside the CDR3, taken from reference TRBV30 and TRBJ1-3): SQTIHQWPATLVQPVGSPLSLECTVEGTSNPNLYWYRQAAGRGLQLLFYSVGIGQISSEVPQNLSASRPQDRQFILSSKKLLLSDSGFYLCAWSQDTGNTIYFGEGSWLTVV.

The chain joins TRBV2 to TRBJ2-3; D call uncertain. The length of the CDR3 is 13 residues. V gave up 3 bases and J gave up 6 bases, with 10 bases separating them. CDR1 is SNHLY, CDR2 FYNNEI, per germline. CDR3 loop: CASSDVESDTQYF. The CDR3 coding sequence is TGTGCCAGCAGTGACGTGGAGTCGGATACGCAGTATTTT.

CDR3 sequence reads: CAWSTRTGADTQYF. CDR3 DNA sequence: TGTGCCTGGAGTACTCGGACAGGGGCAGATACGCAGTATTTT. This chain links TRBV30 with TRBJ2-3; 9 bases agree with TRBD1. CDR3 length equals 14 residues. Germline assignment: CDR1 GTSNPN and CDR2 SVGIG (reference sequence). Trimming removed 2 bases from V and 4 bases from J; junction bases left unmatched: 4.

V usage is TRBV29-1 and J usage is TRBJ2-7; 9 nucleotides agree with TRBD1. V was clipped by 4 bases and J by 3 bases; unmatched bases: 13. Germline V CDR1 and CDR2: SQVTM, ANQGSEA. This CDR3 has 16 residues. CDR3 protein: CSVGDTGGDYYYEQYF. In DNA, the CDR3 is TGCAGCGTTGGTGACACAGGGGGCGACTACTACTACGAGCAGTACTTC.

The chain recombines TRBV4-2 with TRBJ2-7; 14 bases are a match to TRBD2. V shed 0 bases and J 7 bases; nucleotides not matched to a gene: 23. The CDR3 is 22 amino acids. CDR1 is LGHNA and CDR2 is YNFKEQ in the germline V gene. CDR3 DNA sequence: TGTGCCAGCAGCCAAGATAAGGGTTTGACTAGCGGGGGGGCCGTCTCCTACAATGAGCAGTACTTC. It specifies CASSQDKGLTSGGAVSYNEQYF.

This clonotype was counted only a few times. The chain combines TRBV7-8 with TRBJ1-2; D is perhaps TRBD1 (5 bases). This CDR3 has 14 amino acids. Germline CDR1 SGHVS, CDR2 FQNEAQ. Trimming removed 5 bases at V and 2 bases at J, with 12 bases between. The CDR3 sequence is CASSPRRQNYGYTF. The CDR3 DNA reads as TGTGCCAGCAGCCCCCGGAGACAGAACTATGGCTACACCTTC.